The 13 T cell receptor beta chains reported below all come from one sample, sequenced in a study of neurological immune-mediated disorders (dated by TCRdb to between 2017 and 2020). Library prep was done by 5' RACE. Sequencing relied on an Illumina HiSeq 2500. Through fastp at Q25 and MiXCR, TCRdb rebuilt clones from the public reads, retaining in-frame beta chains. Each entry merges the rows of one CDR3 protein and shows their most common DNA and genes. The table for this sample lists 80,000 to 95,000 distinct CDR3 sequences; 3.5% of them were counted only once. The ten largest clones capture approximately 2.9% of the sample. Material: PBMCs. These receptors all come from a woman in her 50s with multiple sclerosis.

This clonotype came up many times. J is TRBJ2-1 and V is TRBV3-1, with 8 bases matching TRBD1. V shed 0 bases, J shed 0 bases, and the junction held 16 bases outside the gene matches. Germline CDR1 is LGHDT and CDR2 is YNNKEL (reference sequence). The length of the CDR3 is 21 residues. The CDR3 DNA reads TGTGCCAGCAGCCAAGATCCTTCAGGGGGCTTTGGTATCGGCTCCTACAATGAGCAGTTCTTC. Translating it yields CASSQDPSGGFGIGSYNEQFF.

This clonotype was picked up many times. The CDR3 loop reads CASSLRGLGVGTEAFF. CDR3 nucleotide sequence: TGTGCCAGCAGCTTGAGAGGGTTGGGGGTGGGTACTGAAGCTTTCTTT. The chain employs TRBV5-5 and TRBJ1-1; a weak D match, TRBD1 (5 bases). The CDR3 spans 16 residues. The V gene's germline CDR1 is SGHKS and CDR2 YYEKEE (reference sequence). Deletions cut 1 base from V and 5 bases from J, with 18 bases between. Based on the CDR3 plus reference TRBV5-5 and TRBJ1-1, the full variable domain is DAGVTQSPTHLIKTRGQQVTLRCSPISGHKSVSWYQQVLGQGPQFIFQYYEKEERGRGNFPDRFSARQFPNYSSELNVNALLLGDSALYLCASSLRGLGVGTEAFFGQGTRLTVV.

Many counts were recorded for this clonotype. The chain joins TRBV5-1 to TRBJ2-7; 8 bases align to TRBD1. CDR1 SGHRS and CDR2 YFSETQ come from the germline V gene. V trimming: 5 bases; J trimming: 2 bases; junction bases outside the gene matches: 6. The CDR3 is 14 residues long. The CDR3 DNA is TGCGCCAGCAGATCCGGGACAGGCCCCTACGAGCAGTACTTC. It yields the protein CASRSGTGPYEQYF.

This clonotype has ten or more counts. The chain employs TRBV7-2 and TRBJ2-1, with D perhaps given as TRBD1 or TRBD2 (5 bases each). Germline CDR1 SGHTA, CDR2 FQGNSA. This CDR3 contains 16 residues. V gave up 0 bases and J gave up 6 bases, with 15 bases separating them. The CDR3 loop is CASSLAQGRLGNEQFF. CDR3 DNA: TGTGCCAGCAGCTTAGCCCAGGGACGCTTAGGCAATGAGCAGTTCTTC.

This clonotype was counted at least ten times. The gene calls are TRBV12-3 or TRBV12-4 and TRBJ2-5; 10 nucleotides match TRBD1. After removal of 6 bases from V and 5 bases from J, the junction contained 9 bases not matched to a gene. This CDR3 is 15 amino acids long. This CDR3 is CASRIGTGEGETQYF. For the CDR3, the DNA is TGTGCCAGCAGGATCGGGACAGGGGAGGGCGAGACCCAGTACTTC.

This clonotype appeared many times. The chain is built from TRBV6-5 and TRBJ2-3, with 7 bases identical to TRBD1. The CDR3 runs to 15 residues. From germline, CDR1 is MNHEY and CDR2 SVGAGI. V was pared by 5 bases and J by 0 bases, with 5 bases of the junction left unmatched. CDR3 sequence: CASSGRGLSTDTQYF. CDR3 nucleotides: TGTGCCAGCAGTGGAAGGGGGCTTAGCACAGATACGCAGTATTTT.

The V gene is TRBV5-5, the J gene TRBJ1-1, with D hard to call. CDR1 is SGHKS, CDR2 YYEKEE, per germline (reference sequence). Deletions cut 0 bases from V and 1 base from J, with 13 bases between. The CDR3 length is 16 residues. The CDR3 DNA follows: TGTGCCAGCAGCTTGGGCCGGCAGCGAGGGAACACTGAAGCTTTCTTT. The encoded protein is CASSLGRQRGNTEAFF.

There are many counts of this clonotype. This chain links TRBV10-3 with TRBJ2-7, with a tentative D call TRBD2 (6 bases). The CDR3 has 14 amino acids. With 7 bases removed from V and 3 bases from J, the gap between germline ends came to 16 bases. The germline V gene encodes CDR1 ENHRY and CDR2 SYGVKD. The CDR3: CAIKGGQGDYEQYF. The CDR3, as DNA: TGTGCCATCAAAGGAGGGCAGGGAGACTACGAGCAGTACTTC.

This clonotype has at least ten counts. The chain has TRBV7-2 and TRBJ1-1; D ambiguous. V was clipped by 3 bases and J by 5 bases, with 13 bases between them. The CDR3 length is 14 residues. The germline V gene encodes CDR1 SGHTA and CDR2 FQGNSA. CDR3 DNA: TGTGCCAGCAGCTTCAACCGGGTCCGGACTGAAGCTTTCTTT. It codes for CASSFNRVRTEAFF.

This clonotype came up many times. The V and J genes are TRBV20-1 and TRBJ2-1, with TRBD1 matching over 9 bases. V lost 0 bases and J lost 7; bases outside the gene matches: 10. The germline CDR1 and CDR2 sequences are DFQATT and SNEGSKA (reference sequence). This CDR3 region has 16 residues. CDR3 in amino acids: CSARDLWTGEANEQFF. CDR3 bases: TGCAGTGCTAGAGATCTTTGGACAGGGGAAGCGAATGAGCAGTTCTTC.

This clonotype was observed at least ten times. This chain uses TRBV20-1 with TRBJ2-7; 12 nucleotides line up with TRBD2. Per the germline V gene, CDR1 is DFQATT and CDR2 is SNEGSKA (reference sequence). V shed 6 bases, J shed 2 bases, and the junction held 5 bases outside the gene matches. This CDR3 spans 14 amino acids. As DNA, the CDR3 is TGCAGTGCCCCAAGACTAGCGGGGGCCTACGAGCAGTACTTC. Translating gives CSAPRLAGAYEQYF.

This clonotype showed up many times. V and J are TRBV27 and TRBJ1-2; a possible D gene is TRBD1 (5 bases). Germline V gives CDR1 MNHEY, CDR2 SMNVEV (reference sequence). There are 12 residues in the CDR3. Trimming took off 2 bases at V and 6 bases at J, with 7 bases between the two ends. CDR3 amino acids: CASSLRGDGYTF. In DNA, the CDR3 is TGTGCCAGCAGTTTACGAGGGGATGGCTACACCTTC.

The rearrangement joins TRBV20-1 to TRBJ2-3, with TRBD2 identical over 12 bases. With V trimmed by 6 bases and J by 0 bases, 10 bases remained unmatched. CDR3 length equals 17 residues. Germline V gives CDR1 DFQATT, CDR2 SNEGSKA (reference sequence). The CDR3 DNA follows: TGCAGTGCCCTCAGGGCTAGCGGGGGGGGGAGCACAGATACGCAGTATTTT. It encodes CSALRASGGGSTDTQYF.